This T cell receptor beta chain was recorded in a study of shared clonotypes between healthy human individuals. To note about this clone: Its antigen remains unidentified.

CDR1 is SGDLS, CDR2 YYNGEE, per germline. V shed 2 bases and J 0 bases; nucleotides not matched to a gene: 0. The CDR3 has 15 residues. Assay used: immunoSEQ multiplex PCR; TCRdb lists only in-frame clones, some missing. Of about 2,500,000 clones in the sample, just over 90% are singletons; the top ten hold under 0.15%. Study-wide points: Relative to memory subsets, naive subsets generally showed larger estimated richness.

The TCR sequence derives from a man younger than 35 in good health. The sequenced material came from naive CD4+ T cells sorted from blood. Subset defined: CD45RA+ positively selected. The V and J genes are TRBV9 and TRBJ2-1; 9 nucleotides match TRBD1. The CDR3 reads CASSVTGGSYNEQFF. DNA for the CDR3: TGTGCCAGCAGCGTGACAGGGGGCTCCTACAATGAGCAGTTCTTC.